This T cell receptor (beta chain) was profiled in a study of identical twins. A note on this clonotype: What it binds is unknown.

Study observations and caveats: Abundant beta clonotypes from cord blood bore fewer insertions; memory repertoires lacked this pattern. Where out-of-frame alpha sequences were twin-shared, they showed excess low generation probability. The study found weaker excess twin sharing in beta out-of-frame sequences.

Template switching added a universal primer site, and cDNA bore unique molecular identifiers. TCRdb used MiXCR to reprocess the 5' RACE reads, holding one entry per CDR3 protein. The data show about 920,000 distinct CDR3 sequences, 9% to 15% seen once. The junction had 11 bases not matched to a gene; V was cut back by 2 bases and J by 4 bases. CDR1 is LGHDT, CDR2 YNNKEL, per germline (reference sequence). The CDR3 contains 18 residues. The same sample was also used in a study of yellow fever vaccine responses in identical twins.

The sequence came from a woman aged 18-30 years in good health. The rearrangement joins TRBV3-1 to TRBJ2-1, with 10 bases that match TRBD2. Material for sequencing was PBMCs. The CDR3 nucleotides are TGTGCCAGCAGCCAATTCCAGCGGGAGGGCCCAAAATACAATGAGCAGTTCTTC. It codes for CASSQFQREGPKYNEQFF.